The T cell receptor (beta chain) described here comes from a study of response to subunit inactivated influenza vaccine. The germline gives CDR1 SGHTA, CDR2 FQGNSA. The V gene lost 1 base and the J gene lost 2 bases, with 13 bases spanning the gap. There are 16 residues in the CDR3. Remarks on this clonotype: What it recognizes is unknown.

TCRdb re-analysed the RT-PCR reads in MiXCR, keeping a single row per CDR3 protein. This table has some 190,000 distinct CDR3 sequences, around 14% appearing once. Study-level results: Few additional T cells are recruited per seasonal influenza vaccination, authors suggested.

The receptor comes from a man aged 50 to 60 who received an inactivated influenza vaccine. Specimen: CD8+ T cells sorted from PBMCs, collected more than 4 days after vaccination. V gene TRBV7-2 combines with J gene TRBJ2-3; D is ambiguous. CDR3 DNA sequence: TGTGCCAGCAGCTTAGGCCCGAATCTGTACACAGATACGCAGTATTTT. It specifies CASSLGPNLYTDTQYF. The entire variable domain, with the rest obtained from reference TRBV7-2 and TRBJ2-3, is as follows: GAGVSQSPSNKVTEKGKDVELRCDPISGHTALYWYRQSLGQGLEFLIYFQGNSAPDKSGLPSDRFSAERTGGSVSTLTIQRTQQEDSAVYLCASSLGPNLYTDTQYFGPGTRLTVL.